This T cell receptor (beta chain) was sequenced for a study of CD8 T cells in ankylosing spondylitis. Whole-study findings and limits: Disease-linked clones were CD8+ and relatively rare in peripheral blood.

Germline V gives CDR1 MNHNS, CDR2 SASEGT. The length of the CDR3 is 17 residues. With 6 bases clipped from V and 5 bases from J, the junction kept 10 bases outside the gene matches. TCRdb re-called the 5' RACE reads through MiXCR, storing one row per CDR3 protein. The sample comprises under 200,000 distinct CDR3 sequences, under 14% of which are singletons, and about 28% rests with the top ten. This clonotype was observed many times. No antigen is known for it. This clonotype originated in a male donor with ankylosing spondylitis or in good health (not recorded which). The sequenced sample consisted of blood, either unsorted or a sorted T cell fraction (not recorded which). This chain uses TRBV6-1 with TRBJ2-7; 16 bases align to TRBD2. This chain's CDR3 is CASRAGLAGGIRHEQYF. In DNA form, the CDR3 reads TGTGCCAGCAGGGCGGGACTAGCGGGGGGGATCCGCCACGAGCAGTACTTC.